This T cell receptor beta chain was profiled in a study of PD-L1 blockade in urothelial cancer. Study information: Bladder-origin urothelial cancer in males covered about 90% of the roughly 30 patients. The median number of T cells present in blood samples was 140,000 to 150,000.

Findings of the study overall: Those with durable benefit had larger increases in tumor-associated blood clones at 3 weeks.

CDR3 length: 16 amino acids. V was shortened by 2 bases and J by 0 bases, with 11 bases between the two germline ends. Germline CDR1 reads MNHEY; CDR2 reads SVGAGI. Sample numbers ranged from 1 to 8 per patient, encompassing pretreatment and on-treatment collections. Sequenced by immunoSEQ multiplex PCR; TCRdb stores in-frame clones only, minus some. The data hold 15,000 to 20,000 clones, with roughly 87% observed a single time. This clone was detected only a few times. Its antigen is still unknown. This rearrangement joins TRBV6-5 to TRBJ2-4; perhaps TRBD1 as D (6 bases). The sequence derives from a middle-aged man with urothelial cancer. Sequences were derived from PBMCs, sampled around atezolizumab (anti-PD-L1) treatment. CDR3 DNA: TGTGCCAGCAGTTACGCAACAGGGTTAGCCAAAAACATTCAGTACTTC. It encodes CASSYATGLAKNIQYF.